The 32 T cell receptor beta chains below come from one sample, sequenced in a study of T cell responses to AZD1222 COVID-19 vaccine (dated by TCRdb to about 2021). The sample's time point label, decoded: about 28 days (+/-7) after the second vaccine dose. The library came from the immunoSEQ multiplex PCR assay. TCRdb obtained this table from immuneACCESS and retained in-frame rearrangements with V and J assigned. These tables miss some clones; where compared with another copy, unresolved V genes account for less than half of the shortfall, and the remainder is unexplained. The sample profile shows about 180,000 clones; 85% to 90% of them were found once. The ten largest clones add up to roughly 27% of the sample. This specimen consisted of peripheral blood, obtained 28 days after the second AZD1222 dose. These receptors all come from an adult who received the AZD1222 COVID-19 vaccine.

The J gene is TRBJ1-3, the V gene TRBV28, with 9 positions matching TRBD1. With V trimmed by 4 bases and J by 0 bases, 7 bases remained unmatched. CDR3 length equals 17 residues. In germline, CDR1 is MDHEN, CDR2 SYDVKM. The CDR3 region has the DNA TGTGCCAGCAGTTCCTCCGGGACAGGGATCTCTGGAAACACCATATATTTT. This encodes CASSSSGTGISGNTIYF.

The rearrangement uses TRBV18 and TRBJ2-7; 7 bases fit TRBD1. Germline values: CDR1 KGHSH, CDR2 LQKENI. CDR3 length: 15 residues. V shed 5 bases, J shed 4 bases, and the junction held 11 bases outside the gene matches. CDR3 in DNA: TGTGCCAGCTCAACAAACGCCGGGACAGAATACGAGCAGTACTTC. Translated, it gives CASSTNAGTEYEQYF.

The CDR3 sequence: CASSYAPGVYEQYF. The CDR3 nucleotides are TGTGCCAGCAGTTACGCCCCAGGGGTATACGAGCAGTACTTC. This chain links TRBV6-5 with TRBJ2-7, with a possible D match to TRBD1 (6 bases). Looked up from germline, CDR1 is MNHEY and CDR2 is SVGAGI. With 2 bases removed from V and 4 bases from J, the gap between germline ends came to 12 bases. There are 14 residues in the CDR3.

This clone was seen once. The chain couples TRBV28 to TRBJ2-3; TRBD2 aligns across 14 bases. From germline, CDR1 is MDHEN and CDR2 SYDVKM. V was clipped by 8 bases and J by 3 bases; unmatched bases: 22. This CDR3 is built from 21 residues. CDR3 amino acids: CASWRDLTWGTSGSGTDTQYF. CDR3 coding DNA: TGTGCCAGCTGGAGAGACTTGACATGGGGGACTAGCGGGAGTGGTACAGATACGCAGTATTTT. The entire variable domain, with the rest obtained from reference TRBV28 and TRBJ2-3, is as follows: DVKVTQSSRYLVKRTGEKVFLECVQDMDHENMFWYRQDPGLGLRLIYFSYDVKMKEKGDIPEGYSVSREKKERFSLILESASTNQTSMYLCASWRDLTWGTSGSGTDTQYFGPGTRLTVL.

The CDR3 region has the DNA TGTGCCAGCAGTACCCTGGACAGGGGGCGAGGGGAGCAGTACTTC. This sequence encodes CASSTLDRGRGEQYF. The rearrangement links TRBV6-5 to TRBJ2-7, with TRBD1 matching over 11 bases. V was pared by 5 bases and J by 7 bases, with 10 bases of the junction left unmatched. Germline CDR1 and CDR2: MNHEY and SVGAGI. The CDR3 is made up of 15 amino acids.

CDR3 nucleotide sequence: TGTGCCAGCAGCTTCTCCTACGAGCAGTACTTC. Protein product: CASSFSYEQYF. V usage is TRBV7-6 and J usage is TRBJ2-7, with D unresolved. Per the germline V gene, CDR1 is SGHVS and CDR2 is FNYEAQ. V was cut by 3 bases and J by 0 bases, with 0 bases left in between. This CDR3 is 11 amino acids long.

In its sample, this clone was seen a few times. The rearrangement joins TRBV11-2 to TRBJ1-1; D not resolved. Looked up from germline, CDR1 is SGHAT and CDR2 is FQNNGV. This CDR3 is built from 14 residues. V was cut by 5 bases and J by 0 bases, with 10 bases left in between. CDR3 nucleotide sequence: TGTGCCAGCAGCCGTTCCCAACTGAACACTGAAGCTTTCTTT. It translates to CASSRSQLNTEAFF.

The DNA of the CDR3 is TGTGCCAGTAGTAACCTCATTAGCGGCTACGAGCAGTACTTC. Amino acid sequence: CASSNLISGYEQYF. The chain links TRBV19 to TRBJ2-7; perhaps TRBD2 as D (6 bases). CDR1 is LNHDA and CDR2 is SQIVND in the germline V gene (reference sequence). CDR3 size: 14 residues. Trimming removed 4 bases from V and 3 bases from J, with 13 bases in between.

CDR3 DNA: TGCGCCAGCAGCCAAGATGCGGGGCCCAGCTCCTACAATGAGCAGTTCTTC. The encoded protein is CASSQDAGPSSYNEQFF. The rearrangement uses TRBV4-3 and TRBJ2-1, with D perhaps matching TRBD2 (6 bases). Germline CDR1 and CDR2: LGHNA and YSLEER. This CDR3 is built from 17 residues. Trimming took off 0 bases at V and 0 bases at J, with 12 bases between the two ends.

This chain joins TRBV23-1 and TRBJ1-5; D not resolved. TRBV23-1 is an ORF, with its function uncertain. Trimming removed 7 bases at V and 2 bases at J, with 15 bases between. This CDR3 spans 15 amino acids. CDR3 coding DNA: TGCGCCAGCAAAAAGTCGGGATACGGCAATCAGCCCCAGCATTTT. This codes for CASKKSGYGNQPQHF.

The chain is built from TRBV27 and TRBJ2-7; D not resolved. The CDR3 has 14 residues. Trimming left V 6 bases short and J 1 base short, with 13 bases between. Per the germline V gene, CDR1 is MNHEY and CDR2 is SMNVEV (reference sequence). The CDR3 sequence: CASSIGPASYEQYF. The CDR3 nucleotides read TGTGCCAGCAGCATAGGGCCAGCGTCCTACGAGCAGTACTTC.

The V and J genes are TRBV30 and TRBJ2-1; 13 bases are shared with TRBD2. The CDR3 length is 16 residues. With 3 bases clipped from V and 7 bases from J, the junction kept 9 bases outside the gene matches. Per the germline V gene, CDR1 is GTSNPN and CDR2 is SVGIG (reference sequence). CDR3 coding DNA: TGTGCCTGGAGGCCTAGGACTAGCGGGAGACGTAATGAGCAGTTCTTC. This gives the protein CAWRPRTSGRRNEQFF.

The chain recombines TRBV28 with TRBJ1-5; 7 bases match TRBD1. Germline V CDR1 and CDR2: MDHEN, SYDVKM. Losses at the gene ends were 6 bases for V and 7 bases for J; bases not matched to a gene: 9. CDR3 length equals 14 residues. CDR3 in DNA: TGTGCCAGCAGACTACAGGGGAAAGGACAGCCCCAGCATTTT. Amino acid sequence: CASRLQGKGQPQHF.

The chain links TRBV7-8 to TRBJ2-7, with 12 nucleotides matching TRBD2. CDR1 SGHVS and CDR2 FQNEAQ come from the germline V gene. The CDR3 spans 17 residues. V lost 4 bases to trimming and J lost 9 bases; unmatched junction nucleotides: 16. In DNA, the CDR3 is TGTGCCAGCAGCTCCTCTCTAGCGGGAGGGCAATACGAAGGGCAGTACTTC. It specifies CASSSSLAGGQYEGQYF. The full variable domain, with the rest looked up from reference TRBV7-8 and TRBJ2-7, is GAGVSQSPRYKVAKRGQDVALRCDPISGHVSLFWYQQALGQGPEFLTYFQNEAQLDKSGLPSDRFFAERPEGSVSTLKIQRTQQEDSAVYLCASSSSLAGGQYEGQYFGPGTRLTVT.

The chain carries TRBV5-1 and TRBJ2-3, with D unresolved. The CDR3 spans 14 residues. V was trimmed by 0 bases and J by 2 bases, leaving 7 bases between them. CDR1 is SGHRS and CDR2 is YFSETQ in the germline V gene. Written as DNA, the CDR3 is TGCGCCAGCAGCTTGGCCTCACTCACAGATACGCAGTATTTT. Amino acid sequence: CASSLASLTDTQYF.

This chain connects TRBV7-9 to TRBJ2-1; 12 bases align to TRBD2. The CDR3 contains 18 residues. V dropped 5 bases and J dropped 3; count of bases not matched to a gene: 11. Germline CDR1 and CDR2: SEHNR and FQNEAQ (reference sequence). CDR3 sequence: CASSPESGTSGHYNEQFF. For the CDR3, the DNA is TGTGCCAGCAGCCCCGAAAGCGGGACTAGCGGGCACTACAATGAGCAGTTCTTC.

This clone was counted a few times. The V call is TRBV2, the J call TRBJ1-3; no clear D gene. V was shortened by 7 bases and J by 2 bases, with 12 bases between the two germline ends. CDR1 is SNHLY and CDR2 is FYNNEI in the germline V gene. This CDR3 is 14 amino acids long. The CDR3 DNA reads as TGTGCCAGCACTACAGTGGGCACTGGAAACACCATATATTTT. It translates to CASTTVGTGNTIYF.

This rearrangement joins TRBV30 to TRBJ1-5, with 11 bases fitting TRBD1. The CDR3 covers 12 residues. Looked up from germline, CDR1 is GTSNPN and CDR2 is SVGIG (reference sequence). The junction had 1 base not matched to a gene; V was cut back by 5 bases and J by 7 bases. The CDR3 protein is CAWRTGGQPQHF. CDR3 nucleotide sequence: TGTGCCTGGCGGACAGGGGGCCAGCCCCAGCATTTT.

This clone showed up just once. The V and J genes are TRBV18 and TRBJ1-6; D uncertain. Germline V gene data show CDR1 as KGHSH and CDR2 as LQKENI. This CDR3 is built from 12 residues. Trimming left V 2 bases short and J 13 bases short, with 9 bases between. This CDR3 is CASSPVAGPLHF. The CDR3 bases are TGTGCCAGCTCACCAGTTGCAGGCCCCCTCCACTTT.

The chain employs TRBV18 and TRBJ2-1; 11 bases align to TRBD2. The V gene's germline CDR1 is KGHSH and CDR2 LQKENI. V gave up 1 base and J gave up 8 bases; unmatched junction bases: 16. The CDR3 has 19 amino acids. CDR3 region: CASSPLSRFFSGRDDEQFF. The CDR3 coding sequence is TGTGCCAGCTCACCACTAAGTAGGTTCTTTAGCGGGAGGGACGATGAGCAGTTCTTC.

The chain has TRBV24-1 and TRBJ2-7; 12 nucleotides match TRBD2. Germline loops: CDR1 KGHDR, CDR2 SFDVKD. V shed 5 bases, J shed 3 bases, and the junction held 7 bases outside the gene matches. This CDR3 is built from 16 residues. In DNA, the CDR3 is TGTGCCACCAGTGCCTCCGGGACTAGCGGGTTCTACGAGCAGTACTTC. Its translation is CATSASGTSGFYEQYF.

The rearrangement joins TRBV18 to TRBJ2-7; D gene uncertain. Per germline, CDR1 KGHSH and CDR2 LQKENI. The CDR3 runs to 15 residues. Trimming took off 0 bases at V and 0 bases at J, with 9 bases between the two ends. Written as DNA, the CDR3 is TGTGCCAGCTCACCACCCGACTGGAGCTCCTACGAGCAGTACTTC. The encoded protein is CASSPPDWSSYEQYF.

V gene TRBV7-2 combines with J gene TRBJ1-2; D not certain. The CDR3 extends over 14 amino acids. The V and J ends lost 4 bases and 7 bases respectively, with 16 bases between them. Per germline, CDR1 SGHTA and CDR2 FQGNSA. The chain's CDR3 is CASSSYLPPGGYTF. Here the CDR3 DNA reads TGTGCCAGCAGCTCGTATCTACCCCCGGGTGGCTACACCTTC.

This clone appeared once. The V and J genes are TRBV7-3 and TRBJ2-1; D is ambiguous. The CDR3 extends over 15 amino acids. The germline CDR1 and CDR2 sequences are SGHTA and FQGTGA. The V and J ends lost 0 bases and 2 bases respectively, with 8 bases between them. The CDR3 DNA follows: TGTGCCAGCAGCTTAACGGTGGTGGCCTACAATGAGCAGTTCTTC. This gives the protein CASSLTVVAYNEQFF. Filled out from reference TRBV7-3 and TRBJ2-1, the complete variable domain reads GAGVSQTPSNKVTEKGKYVELRCDPISGHTALYWYRQSLGQGPEFLIYFQGTGAADDSGLPNDRFFAVRPEGSVSTLKIQRTERGDSAVYLCASSLTVVAYNEQFFGPGTRLTVL.

This rearrangement joins TRBV4-2 to TRBJ2-7; D may correspond to TRBD1 or TRBD2 (5 bases each). The germline V gene encodes CDR1 LGHNA and CDR2 YNFKEQ. There are 16 residues in the CDR3. Trimming took off 1 base at V and 6 bases at J, with 19 bases between the two ends. The CDR3 DNA follows: TGTGCCAGCAGCCAAGGGGACCTAGCACTGGGCGGCGAGCAGTACTTC. Protein: CASSQGDLALGGEQYF.

The chain joins TRBV24-1 to TRBJ1-1; possibly TRBD1 for D (5 bases). Germline values: CDR1 KGHDR, CDR2 SFDVKD. V dropped 3 bases and J dropped 0 bases, with 13 bases sitting between them. The CDR3 length is 16 residues. The CDR3 region is CATSDTDSYMNTEAFF. The CDR3 region has the DNA TGTGCCACCAGTGATACCGACAGCTACATGAACACTGAAGCTTTCTTT.

The V and J genes are TRBV7-2 and TRBJ2-3, with D perhaps TRBD2 (6 bases). The germline V and J ends were trimmed by 8 bases and 4 bases, with 16 bases remaining between them. Germline CDR1 is SGHTA and CDR2 is FQGNSA. CDR3 size: 14 residues. For the CDR3, the DNA is TGTGCCAGCTCGGGGGTTTGGGGGTCAGATACGCAGTATTTT. Translated: CASSGVWGSDTQYF.

The V gene is TRBV11-2, the J gene TRBJ2-5, with D perhaps being TRBD1 or TRBD2 (7 bases each). The V gene's germline CDR1 is SGHAT and CDR2 FQNNGV. CDR3 length equals 15 residues. The V gene lost 4 bases and the J gene lost 3 bases, with 15 bases spanning the gap. CDR3 sequence (DNA): TGTGCCAGCAGCTCCAGACCAGGGGGGGAAGAGACCCAGTACTTC. Translating gives CASSSRPGGEETQYF.

This clone was found a few times. This rearrangement joins TRBV6-6 to TRBJ2-7; 11 bases align to TRBD2. The CDR3 loop spans 17 amino acids. J was trimmed by 4 bases and V by 5 bases; bases with no gene match: 13. Germline V gene data show CDR1 as MNHNY and CDR2 as SVGAGI (reference sequence). CDR3 in DNA: TGTGCCAGCAGTCCCCGGGGTAGCGGGAGGGTTACTTACGAGCAGTACTTC. Residues: CASSPRGSGRVTYEQYF.

V and J are TRBV30 and TRBJ2-3, with TRBD2 identical over 13 bases. V was clipped by 5 bases and J by 2 bases; unmatched bases: 10. The CDR3 totals 17 residues. The germline V gene has CDR1 GTSNPN and CDR2 SVGIG (reference sequence). The DNA for the CDR3 is TGTGCCTGGTTCCCGGGACTAGCGGGACTAAACACAGATACGCAGTATTTT. Translating gives CAWFPGLAGLNTDTQYF.

The genes are TRBV4-1 and TRBJ2-1; 7 bases align to TRBD2. The ends lost 4 bases at V and 2 bases at J; junction bases unmatched: 5. Germline CDR1 reads MGHRA; CDR2 reads YSYEKL. This CDR3 has 15 residues. The CDR3 DNA reads as TGCGCCAGCAGCCCCGCGGGAGCAACCTACAATGAGCAGTTCTTC. This translates into CASSPAGATYNEQFF.

This sequence joins TRBV2 and TRBJ2-2, with unresolved D. V dropped 6 bases and J dropped 0 bases, with 8 bases sitting between them. The CDR3 extends over 14 amino acids. Germline loops: CDR1 SNHLY, CDR2 FYNNEI. The CDR3 spells CASRPRPNTGELFF. CDR3 bases: TGTGCCAGCAGACCGCGGCCGAACACCGGGGAGCTGTTTTTT.